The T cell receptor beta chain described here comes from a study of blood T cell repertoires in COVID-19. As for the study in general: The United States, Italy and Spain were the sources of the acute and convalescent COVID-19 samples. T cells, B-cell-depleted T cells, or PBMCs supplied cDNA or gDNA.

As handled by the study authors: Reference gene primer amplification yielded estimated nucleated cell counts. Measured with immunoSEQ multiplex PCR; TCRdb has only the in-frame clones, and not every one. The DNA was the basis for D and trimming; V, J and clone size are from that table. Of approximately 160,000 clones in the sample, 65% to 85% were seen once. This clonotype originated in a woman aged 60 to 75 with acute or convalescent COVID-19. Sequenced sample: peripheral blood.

The CDR3 reads CASSPGQGGSDTQYF. The CDR3 DNA reads as TGTGCCAGCTCACCAGGACAGGGTGGATCAGATACGCAGTATTTT. The genes are TRBV18 and TRBJ2-3, with TRBD1 matching 8 bases. V gave up 2 bases and J gave up 4 bases; unmatched junction bases: 5. From germline, CDR1 is KGHSH and CDR2 LQKENI. The CDR3 totals 15 residues.